The rows below give T cell receptor beta chains drawn from one sample of a study of cytomegalovirus exposure and HLA in healthy donors. The protocol was immunoSEQ multiplex PCR, while the TCRdb copy is restricted to in-frame clones and leaves out a portion. The sample contains more than 150,000 clones, roughly four fifths of which appear only once. The sequenced material came from PBMCs. The receptors shown here come from a man over 45 in good health and CMV-seronegative. The CDR3 runs from the conserved cysteine through the conserved F or W. A D gene is named only where the DNA matches it firmly. Size is omitted from some rows. Given values are once, few, many or a class for expanded clones.

>TRBJ1-3|once|-|TRBV11-2
TGTGCCAGCAGCTCCGGGAGGACTGGAAACACCATATATTTT
CASSSGRTGNTIYF
>TRBJ2-7|few|TRBD2|TRBV7-3
TGTGCCAGCAGCTTGACCGGGACTAGCGGCTACGAGCAGTACTTC
CASSLTGTSGYEQYF
>TRBJ2-7|-|TRBD2|TRBV7-2
TGTGCCAGCAGCCCTAGCGGTAGCTCCTACGAGCAGTACTTC
CASSPSGSSYEQYF
>TRBJ2-2|-|TRBD2|TRBV27
TGTGCCAGCAGAGACGGGACTAGCAACACCGGGGAGCTGTTTTTT
CASRDGTSNTGELFF
>TRBJ2-3|-|TRBD2|TRBV2
TGTGCCAGCAGTGGGGTGTCTAGCGGGGTTGGTGCAGATACGCAGTATTTT
CASSGVSSGVGADTQYF
>TRBJ2-5|-|TRBD2|TRBV18
TGTGCCAGCTCTCCCCGTGGGCGGGAGACAAAGGTGGAGACCCAGTACTTC
CASSPRGRETKVETQYF
>TRBJ2-1|-|-|TRBV7-9
TGTTCCAGCAGCTTAGAAACAGGCTTCTACAATGAGCAGTTCTTC
CSSSLETGFYNEQFF
>TRBJ2-1|-|TRBD2|TRBV5-1
TGCGCCAGCAGCCTCAGCGGGAGAGGAAATGAGCAGTTCTTC
CASSLSGRGNEQFF
>TRBJ2-7|-|-|TRBV18
TGTGCCAGCTCAGTAGACAGCACCTCCTACGAGCAGTACTTC
CASSVDSTSYEQYF
>TRBJ2-3|-|TRBD1|TRBV2
TGTGCCAGCAGTGACACAGGGGGCACAGATACGCAGTATTTT
CASSDTGGTDTQYF
>TRBJ2-4|-|TRBD2|TRBV2
TGTGCCAGCAGTGAATGGGGACTAGCGGGGTCATCGAACATTCAGTACTTC
CASSEWGLAGSSNIQYF
>TRBJ1-5|few|-|TRBV6-5
TGTGCCAGCAGTTATGCCCATCCCTATAGCAATCAGCCCCAGCATTTT
CASSYAHPYSNQPQHF
>TRBJ1-2|-|-|TRBV29-1
TGCAGCGTTGAAACAGACAACAGAAAATCGAGAGCTGGCTACACCTTC
CSVETDNRKSRAGYTF
>TRBJ2-3|-|TRBD2|TRBV10-1
TGCGCCAGCATACAGCGGGGGCGCACAGATACGCAGTATTTT
CASIQRGRTDTQYF
>TRBJ1-2|-|-|TRBV7-9
TGTTCCAGCAGGGCCATCGCGGGGGAGGGCTACACCTTC
CSSRAIAGEGYTF
>TRBJ2-3|once|TRBD2|TRBV4-1
TGCGCCAGCAGCAACCGACTAGCGCCAGATACGCAGTATTTT
CASSNRLAPDTQYF
>TRBJ2-7|-|TRBD1|TRBV7-2
TGTGCCAGCAGCCCCGGGACAGTTACCTACGAGCAGTACTTC
CASSPGTVTYEQYF
>TRBJ1-2|-|TRBD1|TRBV28
TGTGCCAGCAGACCAGCGGGGACAGGGTTCTATGGCTACACCTTC
CASRPAGTGFYGYTF
>TRBJ2-1|-|-|TRBV18
TGTGCCAGCTCACCTGGGGAGAAGTCACTCTTC
CASSPGEKSLF
>TRBJ2-2|-|-|TRBV6-5
TGTGCCAGCACCTCGGGGATTCACCGGGAGCTGTTTTTT
CASTSGIHRELFF
>TRBJ1-3|-|-|TRBV9
TGTGCCAGCAGCCCAAGGGGTCCTACCACCATATATTTT
CASSPRGPTTIYF
>TRBJ2-7|-|TRBD2|TRBV4-1
TGCGCCAGCAGCCAACAAGAGGGTCTAGCGGGAGAAGTTGACGAGCAGTACTTC
CASSQQEGLAGEVDEQYF
>TRBJ2-6|-|TRBD1|TRBV5-4
TGTGCCAGTGGGGCCAGGGACAGGGGATCGGGGGCCAACGTCCTGACTTTC
CASGARDRGSGANVLTF
>TRBJ2-3|once|TRBD1|TRBV27
TGTGCCAGCAGTTGGACAGGGTATACAGATACGCAGTATTTT
CASSWTGYTDTQYF
>TRBJ1-6|-|-|TRBV29-1
TGCAGCGTTGGGAAGGGGGACAATTCACCCCTCCACTTT
CSVGKGDNSPLHF
>TRBJ2-1|once|TRBD2|TRBV29-1
TGCAGCGTGCAGACTAGCGGGAATGAGCAGTTCTTC
CSVQTSGNEQFF
>TRBJ1-1|-|TRBD1|TRBV18
TGTGCCAGCTCACCACCGGGACAGGGGGCTGGGACTGAAGCTTTCTTT
CASSPPGQGAGTEAFF
>TRBJ2-3|once|-|TRBV7-2
TGTGCCAGCAGCTTATCAATAGCAGAGGCAGATACGCAGTATTTT
CASSLSIAEADTQYF
>TRBJ1-6|few|-|TRBV30
TGTGCCTCGTATCGACTGATTAATTCACCCCTCCACTTT
CASYRLINSPLHF
>TRBJ2-1|-|TRBD2|TRBV14
TGTGCCAGCAGCCAGAGATTAGGACTAGCGGGAGTGAATGAGCAGTTCTTC
CASSQRLGLAGVNEQFF
>TRBJ1-5|-|-|TRBV28
TGTGCCAGCAGAAATTACCCAGGTAGCAATCAGCCCCAGCATTTT
CASRNYPGSNQPQHF
>TRBJ2-3|once|-|TRBV6-5
TGTGCCAGCAGTTACTGGGGCCTCAGCACAGATACGCAGTATTTT
CASSYWGLSTDTQYF
>TRBJ2-7|-|TRBD1|TRBV13
TGTGCCAGCAGCTTAGCCGCCGGGACAGGGAACTACGAGCAGTACTTC
CASSLAAGTGNYEQYF
>TRBJ2-1|-|TRBD1|TRBV18
TGTGCCAGCTCCAAAACAGGGGAGAGATACAATGAGCAGTTCTTC
CASSKTGERYNEQFF
>TRBJ1-6|-|TRBD1|TRBV2
TGTGCCAGCAGTAGAGGGGGCAGGGCACCCCTCCACTTT
CASSRGGRAPLHF
>TRBJ2-5|-|-|TRBV11-2
TGTGCCAGCAGCTTAGTTGGGCTACTCCAAGAGACCCAGTACTTC
CASSLVGLLQETQYF
>TRBJ2-5|-|-|TRBV6-1
TGTGCCAGCATGAGGACTGAAGTAGGAGAGACCCAGTACTTC
CASMRTEVGETQYF
>TRBJ2-7|few|-|TRBV5-4
TGTGCCAGCAGCTTGCAGGGGATTGCTGGCGAGCAGTACTTC
CASSLQGIAGEQYF
>TRBJ2-2|few|TRBD1|TRBV5-4
TGTGCCAGCAGCTCCACAGGACAGGGGAGTCCCGGGGAGCTGTTTTTT
CASSSTGQGSPGELFF
>TRBJ2-1|-|TRBD1|TRBV5-1
TGCGCCAGCAGCCCCCTCGGACAGGGCAACAATGAGCAGTTCTTC
CASSPLGQGNNEQFF
>TRBJ2-3|-|TRBD1|TRBV5-4
TGTGCCAGCAGCTTGGAATCCGGGACAGGGGAAGATACGCAGTATTTT
CASSLESGTGEDTQYF
>TRBJ2-1|-|TRBD2|TRBV9
TGTGCCAGCAGCACCCAGGGACTAGCGGGAGCTTCGGAGCAGTTCTTC
CASSTQGLAGASEQFF
>TRBJ1-1|-|-|TRBV6-5
TGTGCCAGCAGTACAGGGCGGAACACTGAAGCTTTCTTT
CASSTGRNTEAFF
>TRBJ2-5|-|-|TRBV15
TGTGCCACCAGCAGCCCGACCAAGGGGACTGCCCAGTACTTC
CATSSPTKGTAQYF
>TRBJ1-5|-|-|TRBV7-2
TGTGCCAGCAGCCCCCGCGGTCGGAATCAGCCCCAGCATTTT
CASSPRGRNQPQHF
>TRBJ2-7|many|-|TRBV5-5
TGTGCCAGCGAGACTTCCTACGAGCAGTACTTC
CASETSYEQYF
>TRBJ2-7|-|-|TRBV18
TGTGCCAGCTCACCTAGACTCGCCCTAACCTACGAGCAGTACTTC
CASSPRLALTYEQYF
>TRBJ2-7|-|TRBD2|TRBV5-6
TGTGCCAGCAGCGTCCAAAGCGGGAGCTCCTACGAGCAGTACTTC
CASSVQSGSSYEQYF
>TRBJ2-2|-|-|TRBV6-6
TGTGCCAGCAGTCACCAGGGTAACACCGGGGAGCTGTTTTTT
CASSHQGNTGELFF
>TRBJ2-7|once|-|TRBV4-3
TGCGCCAGCAGCCAAACCCAGTTCTACGAGCAGTACTTC
CASSQTQFYEQYF
>TRBJ2-1|-|-|TRBV7-3
TGTGCCAGCAGCTTTTCGGCGGACTTCAATGAGCAGTTCTTC
CASSFSADFNEQFF
>TRBJ2-4|-|-|TRBV10-3
TGTGCCATCAGTGAGTCCGGACAACAAAACATTCAGTACTTC
CAISESGQQNIQYF
>TRBJ1-2|-|TRBD1|TRBV6-6
TGTGCCAGCAGCCAGGGGCAGGGGGCCCACACCTTC
CASSQGQGAHTF
>TRBJ2-2|-|-|TRBV9
TGTGCCAGCAGCGTAGGGGGACATTCGAACACCGGGGAGCTGTTTTTT
CASSVGGHSNTGELFF
>TRBJ2-1|-|-|TRBV4-3
TGCGCCAGCTCCCTCGAGCACTCCTACAATGAGCAGTTCTTC
CASSLEHSYNEQFF
>TRBJ2-6|-|-|TRBV19
TGTGCCAGTAGTATCCCCACGAGAGGGGCCAACGTCCTGACTTTC
CASSIPTRGANVLTF